Listed below are T cell receptor beta chains from one sample, sequenced in a study of spatial heterogeneity in lung cancer. Using its own MiXCR run on the 5' RACE reads, TCRdb lists one record per CDR3 protein. This table has about 23,000 distinct CDR3 sequences, about 3% appearing once. This sample comprised PBMCs, obtained at surgery. Receptor source: a female donor with early-stage non-small cell lung cancer. Both conserved end residues are part of each CDR3. A D gene is named only where the DNA matches it firmly. The size entry gives once, few, many or a size class.

abundance | d_gene | j_gene | v_gene | CDR3nt | CDR3aa
medium-sized | TRBD2 | TRBJ2-7 | TRBV19 | TGTGCCAGTAGTACGACTAGCGGGAGTTTAGACGAGCAGTACTTC | CASSTTSGSLDEQYF
many | . | TRBJ2-1 | TRBV4-1 | TGCGCCAGCAGCCAAGATGTGGGGTCCACCGGCTACAATGAGCAGTTCTTC | CASSQDVGSTGYNEQFF
many | TRBD2 | TRBJ2-5 | TRBV11-2 | TGTGCCAGCAGTCCCCGTGGTAGCGGGAGGCGGGGGGAGACCCAGTACTTC | CASSPRGSGRRGETQYF
many | TRBD1 | TRBJ1-5 | TRBV2 | TGTGCCAGCAGCGGACAGGGGGGAAATCAGCCCCAGCATTTT | CASSGQGGNQPQHF
medium-sized | . | TRBJ2-3 | TRBV24-1 | TGTGCCACCAGTGATTTCGGACCCGGAGGCACAGATACGCAGTATTTT | CATSDFGPGGTDTQYF
many | . | TRBJ1-1 | TRBV30 | TGTGCCTGGAGGCGGACAGAGACCACTGAAGCTTTCTTT | CAWRRTETTEAFF
many | TRBD2 | TRBJ2-3 | TRBV20-1 | TGCAGTGGCGGGGGGGGAGTGACAGATACGCAGTATTTT | CSGGGGVTDTQYF
many | TRBD2 | TRBJ2-3 | TRBV28 | TGTGCCAGCAGTTTTCTTGGCGGGAGGCAGGCAGATACGCAGTATTTT | CASSFLGGRQADTQYF
many | . | TRBJ2-7 | TRBV30 | TGTGCCTGGAGTGTACGGCGAAGGATCGAGCAGTACTTC | CAWSVRRRIEQYF
many | TRBD1 | TRBJ1-3 | TRBV20-1 | TGCAGTGCTAGAGATCGGCTCAGGGGGCACTCTGGAAACACCATATATTTT | CSARDRLRGHSGNTIYF
many | . | TRBJ1-2 | TRBV30 | TGTGCCTGGAGGTCCGAAAGGCACTATGGCTACACCTTC | CAWRSERHYGYTF